This TCR beta chain came from a study of T cells in women clearing cervical HPV infection. Whole-study context: Case blood drawn at lesion detection; control blood after infection cleared. HLA type stays a possible confounder, typing being limited.

Germline CDR1 and CDR2: DFQATT and SNEGSKA (reference sequence). This CDR3 region has 15 residues. The V and J ends lost 5 bases and 0 bases, in that order; junction bases with no gene match: 4. Assay used: immunoSEQ multiplex PCR; TCRdb lists only in-frame clones, some missing. Recorded for this sample: approximately 16,000 clones. A note on this clone: The read ends 3 residues early relative to the CDR3; the germline J gene fills the gap.

The receptor comes from a woman aged 18 to 75 with a cervical HPV16 infection that either progressed to CIN3+ or cleared (not recorded which). The chain couples TRBV20-1 to TRBJ2-3; TRBD2 aligns across 11 bases. Input material: blood buffy coat. CDR3 residues: CSALIAGGSTDTQYF. The sequenced CDR3 bases are TGCAGTGCTCTAATAGCGGGGGGGAGCACAGATACG.